This T cell receptor (beta chain) was documented in a study of blood T cell repertoires in COVID-19. Study background: Sample material is recorded as cDNA or gDNA derived from T cells, B-cell-depleted T cells, or PBMCs.

Trimming took 1 base from V and 4 from J, leaving 13 bases between them. The germline V gene encodes CDR1 KGHSH and CDR2 LQKENI. The CDR3 covers 15 residues. Profiling relied on immunoSEQ multiplex PCR, and the TCRdb table lists in-frame clones only, not all of them. The data show 200,000 to 300,000 clones, around 84% seen once. The sample comprised peripheral blood. This chain connects TRBV18 to TRBJ1-1, with a tentative D call TRBD1 (5 bases). The source is a man in his sixties with acute or convalescent COVID-19. The CDR3 reads CASSPRGSDSTEAFF. In DNA form, the CDR3 reads TGTGCCAGCTCACCACGGGGCTCCGATTCCACTGAAGCTTTCTTT.